In its sample, the clone carrying this TCR beta chain was seen once. Its antigen remains unidentified. A read error may be the cause here, since a much bigger clone is one base away. Without any cell sorting, about 20-31 mg of bulk tissue yielded co-extracted RNA and DNA. Synthesis of TCR beta cDNA was carried out from 450 to 650 ng total RNA with a constant-region primer. The TCR beta library was amplified through three nested multiplex PCR rounds in a modified ARM-PCR procedure. Running approximately 10 cycles apiece, the first two PCR rounds relied on TRBV1-TRBV30 forward primers together with a C-beta reverse primer. TCRdb re-called the multiplex PCR reads through MiXCR, storing one row per CDR3 protein. Of some 94,000 distinct CDR3 sequences listed, approximately 68% are singletons. These data originate in a study of tumor-infiltrating lymphocytes in primary liver carcinoma. Study details: Participating patients were men and women between 30 and 69 years old. Notes on the study in general: Researchers report that only about 7-24% of top clones turned up in all five tumor regions. Relative to blood, tumors carried a significantly larger fraction of the repertoire in their top 250 clones (p = 0.039). Tumor region pairs overlapped more than did tumor-adjacent and tumor-blood pairs.

The CDR3 sequence is 15 residues long. Germline lookup yields CDR1 SGDLS and CDR2 YYNGEE. The sample comprised liver tumor tissue from sampling region 5. Noted subset: tumor region T5, tumor centre. The TCR sequence derives from a woman aged 55-70 years with primary liver carcinoma and hepatitis B virus infection. J is TRBJ2-3 and V is TRBV9; no definite D call. CDR3 region: CASSVAAESTDSQYF. Here the CDR3 DNA reads TGTGCCAGCAGCGTAGCGGCGGAGAGCACAGATTCGCAGTATTTT.